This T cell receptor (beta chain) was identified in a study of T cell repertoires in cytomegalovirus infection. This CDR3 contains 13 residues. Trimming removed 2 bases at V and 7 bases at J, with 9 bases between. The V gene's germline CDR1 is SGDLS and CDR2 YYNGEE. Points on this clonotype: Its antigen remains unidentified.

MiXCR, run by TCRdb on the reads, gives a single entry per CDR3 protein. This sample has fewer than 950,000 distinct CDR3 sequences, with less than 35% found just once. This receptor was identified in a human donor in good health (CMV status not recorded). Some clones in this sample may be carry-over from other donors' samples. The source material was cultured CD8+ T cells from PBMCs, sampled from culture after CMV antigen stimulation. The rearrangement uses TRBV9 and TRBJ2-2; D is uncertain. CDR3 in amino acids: CASSVSRYGELFF. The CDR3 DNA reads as TGTGCCAGCAGCGTCTCGCGCTACGGGGAGCTGTTTTTT.